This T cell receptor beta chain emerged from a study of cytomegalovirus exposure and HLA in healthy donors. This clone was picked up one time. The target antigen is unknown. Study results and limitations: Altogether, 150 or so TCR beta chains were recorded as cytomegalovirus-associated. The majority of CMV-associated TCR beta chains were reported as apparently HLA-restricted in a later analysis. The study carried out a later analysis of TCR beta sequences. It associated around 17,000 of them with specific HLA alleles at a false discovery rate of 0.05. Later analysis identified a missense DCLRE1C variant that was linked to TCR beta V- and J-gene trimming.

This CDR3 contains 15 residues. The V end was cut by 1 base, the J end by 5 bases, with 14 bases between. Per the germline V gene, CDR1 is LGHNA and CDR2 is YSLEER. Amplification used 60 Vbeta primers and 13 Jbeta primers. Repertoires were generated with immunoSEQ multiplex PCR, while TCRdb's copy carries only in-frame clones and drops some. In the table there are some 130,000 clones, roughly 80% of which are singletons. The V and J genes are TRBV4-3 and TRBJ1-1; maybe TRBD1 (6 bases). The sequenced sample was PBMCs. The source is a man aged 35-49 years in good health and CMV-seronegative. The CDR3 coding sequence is TGCGCCAGCAGCCAAGTACAGGGATTAAGGACTGAAGCTTTCTTT. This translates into CASSQVQGLRTEAFF.